The rows below give T cell receptor beta chains drawn from one sample of a study of graft-versus-host responses after intestinal transplantation. Their cognate antigens are unknown. The table came from immunoSEQ multiplex PCR; TCRdb's copy has only in-frame clones and leaves some out. The sample has tens of thousands of clones, 80% to 95% seen once; the top ten hold 0.3% to 0.35%. The source material was unstimulated CD4+ T cells sorted from spleen or lymph node cells, sampled before intestinal transplant. Receptors originate from a human donor who received an intestinal transplant. Each CDR3 is given with its conserved first and last residue. D genes are given only for firm matches. Clone size is not always given. Where it is, it says once, few, many or a class for expanded clones.

V	size	D	J	DNA	CDR3
TRBV6-1	NA	NA	TRBJ1-5	TGTGCCAGCACCAGAGGAGACGGGGGCAATCAGCCCCAGCATTTT	CASTRGDGGNQPQHF
TRBV5-1	NA	NA	TRBJ1-2	TGCGCCAGCAGCCCGCGGACATCCGGAGGCTACACCTTC	CASSPRTSGGYTF
TRBV7-2	NA	TRBD1	TRBJ1-3	TGTGCCAGCAGCCTACTTACAGGGGTGATCTCTGGAAACACCATATATTTT	CASSLLTGVISGNTIYF
TRBV2	NA	NA	TRBJ2-1	TGTGCCAGCAGTGCCTATTACAATGAGCAGTTCTTC	CASSAYYNEQFF
TRBV4-2	NA	TRBD2	TRBJ2-4	TGTGCCAGCAGCCAGATTAGCGGGAGGGAAGACATTCAGTACTTC	CASSQISGREDIQYF
TRBV10-1	NA	TRBD1	TRBJ2-7	TGCGCCAGCAGTGGTCGACAGGGCAAGGGAGTGGTCCCGTACTACGAGCAGTACTTC	CASSGRQGKGVVPYYEQYF
TRBV19	NA	TRBD1	TRBJ2-7	TGTGCCAGTAGTAGGCCGGGACAGGGGGTTGTCGAGCAGTACTTC	CASSRPGQGVVEQYF
TRBV11-3	NA	NA	TRBJ2-7	TGTGCCAGCAGCTTGGACGGGACCTACGAGCAGTACTTC	CASSLDGTYEQYF
TRBV2	NA	TRBD1	TRBJ1-5	TGTGCCAGCAGTTCCGACAGGGGCAATCAGCCCCAGCATTTT	CASSSDRGNQPQHF
TRBV7-9	NA	NA	TRBJ2-1	TGTGCCAGCAGCTGGGGACTGGGGATTGACAATGAGCAGTTCTTC	CASSWGLGIDNEQFF
TRBV23-1	NA	TRBD1	TRBJ1-1	TGCGCCACCAGCTTGACAGGGTGGAGCCCTGAAGCTTTCTTT	CATSLTGWSPEAFF
TRBV29-1	NA	TRBD1	TRBJ1-2	TGCAGCTTTAGACAGGGACTCAACTATGGCTACACCTTC	CSFRQGLNYGYTF
TRBV6-6	NA	TRBD2	TRBJ2-7	TGTGCCAGCAGTAGGACTAGCAACGAGCAGTACTTC	CASSRTSNEQYF
TRBV12-5	NA	NA	TRBJ1-4	TGTGCTAGTGGTCTACTGCGGGGGACAACTAATGAAAAACTGTTTTTT	CASGLLRGTTNEKLFF
TRBV11-2	NA	NA	TRBJ1-6	TGTGCCAGCAGCAGGACCGGAGGAACTTCACCCCTCCACTTT	CASSRTGGTSPLHF
TRBV19	NA	TRBD2	TRBJ2-7	TGTGCCAGTAGTACCGAATCTATAGCGGGAGGGTACGAGCAGTACTTC	CASSTESIAGGYEQYF
TRBV7-6	NA	NA	TRBJ1-4	TGTGCCAGCTCGACGGGGGGTAGGACAACTAATGAAAAACTGTTTTTT	CASSTGGRTTNEKLFF
TRBV28	NA	NA	TRBJ2-7	TGTGCCAGCAGTCTACATCGCCAGGAGGCCTACGAGCAGTACTTC	CASSLHRQEAYEQYF
TRBV5-1	NA	NA	TRBJ2-3	TGCGCCAGCAGCTTGGGGGGCGGCGCAGATACGCAGTATTTT	CASSLGGGADTQYF
TRBV18	few	NA	TRBJ2-5	TGTGCCAGCTCAACCCTCAGGGAGACCCAGTACTTC	CASSTLRETQYF
TRBV15	NA	NA	TRBJ1-1	TGTGCCACCAGCAGGATTGGGCCTGAAGCTTTCTTT	CATSRIGPEAFF
TRBV2	NA	NA	TRBJ2-1	TGTGCCAGCAGTGGGACCAGACAGGGACTTTACAATGAGCAGTTCTTC	CASSGTRQGLYNEQFF
TRBV30	few	NA	TRBJ1-1	TGTGCCTGGAGCTGGGGGGTGAACACTGAAGCTTTCTTT	CAWSWGVNTEAFF
TRBV7-3	NA	TRBD2	TRBJ2-7	TGTGCCAGCAGCTTAGAAAGCGGGACTAGCTCCTACGAGCAGTACTTC	CASSLESGTSSYEQYF
TRBV28	NA	NA	TRBJ2-4	TGTGCCAGCAATCCAGGCTTAGCCAAAAACATTCAGTACTTC	CASNPGLAKNIQYF
TRBV30	NA	TRBD1	TRBJ1-2	TGTGCCTGGAAGGGGACAGGGGTTTCTGGCTACACCTTC	CAWKGTGVSGYTF
TRBV4-1	NA	TRBD2	TRBJ2-1	TGCGCCAGCAGCCAAGAAAGTGGGCTAGCGGGAGGACATGAGCAGTTCTTC	CASSQESGLAGGHEQFF
TRBV28	once	NA	TRBJ1-2	TGTGCCAGCCGGCGGACGGGAGGCTACACCTTC	CASRRTGGYTF
TRBV28	NA	NA	TRBJ1-5	TGTGCCAGCACCTCGACCTGGGATTATAGCAATCAGCCCCAGCATTTT	CASTSTWDYSNQPQHF
TRBV6-1	NA	NA	TRBJ1-2	TGTGCCAGCAAACCATCCCAGGTCGGTGGAGGCGGCTACACCTTC	CASKPSQVGGGGYTF
TRBV2	NA	NA	TRBJ2-7	TGTGCCAGCAGTGGACCAGCCCGCTACGAGCAGTACTTC	CASSGPARYEQYF
TRBV6-6	NA	NA	TRBJ2-1	TGTGCCAGCAGTTACAGACAGAATGAGCAGTTCTTC	CASSYRQNEQFF
TRBV11-2	NA	TRBD2	TRBJ2-5	TGTGCCAGCAGCATTTCCGGGACTAGCGGCCAAGAGACCCAGTACTTC	CASSISGTSGQETQYF
TRBV2	NA	NA	TRBJ2-7	TGTGCCAGCCATACAGGAGAAACCTACGAGCAGTACTTC	CASHTGETYEQYF
TRBV7-9	NA	NA	TRBJ2-5	TGTGCCAGCAGCCGGACAGTACAAGAGACCCAGTACTTC	CASSRTVQETQYF
TRBV19	NA	NA	TRBJ1-1	TGTGCCAGTAGCGGGGATTGGTACTCTGAAGCTTTCTTT	CASSGDWYSEAFF
TRBV5-1	NA	TRBD2	TRBJ2-1	TGCGCCAGCAGCTTGGGGGGACTAGCGGGAGCCTTCAATGAGCAGTTCTTC	CASSLGGLAGAFNEQFF
TRBV19	few	NA	TRBJ2-7	TGTGCCAGAACTAGGGGGGAGCAGTACTTC	CARTRGEQYF
TRBV11-2	NA	NA	TRBJ2-7	TGTGCCAGCAGCTTACCCCCGAGCTACGAGCAGTACTTC	CASSLPPSYEQYF
TRBV4-1	NA	NA	TRBJ1-3	TGCGCCAGCAGCCAAGGAGACCGTGACACCATATATTTT	CASSQGDRDTIYF
TRBV12-5	NA	NA	TRBJ2-3	TGTGCTAGTGGTTGGGGTGTTAGCACAGATACGCAGTATTTT	CASGWGVSTDTQYF
TRBV4-1	NA	TRBD1	TRBJ1-2	TGCGCCAGCAGCCAGGCCTCGGGACAGGGAGCCTATGGCTACACCTTC	CASSQASGQGAYGYTF
TRBV6-5	NA	NA	TRBJ2-1	TGTGCCAGCAGTGTAGGGGGCTACAATGAGCAGTTCTTC	CASSVGGYNEQFF
TRBV11-2	once	NA	TRBJ2-3	TGTGCCAGCAGCTTAACAGGGAGTACAGATACGCAGTATTTT	CASSLTGSTDTQYF
TRBV19	NA	NA	TRBJ2-7	TGTGCCAGTAGAGCTGAGGGACGTCTGTCCTACGAGCAGTACTTC	CASRAEGRLSYEQYF
TRBV28	NA	TRBD2	TRBJ2-7	TGTGCCAGCACCCCGGGGGGACTAGCCGTCTACGAGCAGTACTTC	CASTPGGLAVYEQYF
TRBV30	NA	TRBD1	TRBJ1-5	TGTGCCTCGAGCGGGACAGGGTCTCAGCCCCAGCATTTT	CASSGTGSQPQHF
TRBV11-2	NA	NA	TRBJ2-7	TGTGCCAGCAGCTTAGTGGGGACACAAGCCGGCGAGCAGTACTTC	CASSLVGTQAGEQYF
TRBV19	NA	TRBD1	TRBJ1-1	TGTGCCACCGAGACAGGGGGTGAAGCTTTCTTT	CATETGGEAFF
TRBV7-9	NA	TRBD2	TRBJ2-1	TGTGCCAGCAGCTTAGCGCACTGGGGCGGGAGGGAAGGTGAGCAGTTCTTC	CASSLAHWGGREGEQFF
TRBV18	NA	TRBD1	TRBJ1-1	TGTGCCAGCTCACCGCGTTCAACGGGACAGCTGAACACTGAAGCTTTCTTT	CASSPRSTGQLNTEAFF
TRBV12-5	NA	TRBD1	TRBJ2-7	TGTGCTAGTGCCCTGGGACAGGGTTTCTACGAGCAGTACTTC	CASALGQGFYEQYF
TRBV28	NA	NA	TRBJ2-2	TGTGCCAGCAGTTCCCGAGGGAGTTACACCGGGGAGCTGTTTTTT	CASSSRGSYTGELFF